The rows below give T cell receptor delta chains drawn from one sample of a study of delta chains in infants with herpesvirus infections. TCRdb reanalysed the RT-PCR reads via CATT. Among about 450 delta-chain clones, 15% to 25% were seen once, and the ten largest hold roughly 15%. The specimen was peripheral blood, collected at time point 1 of longitudinal follow-up. These receptors all stem from a human donor who was a Ugandan infant, either HIV-exposed or HIV-unexposed (not recorded which). Each CDR3 is given with its conserved first and last residue. Clone size is given for some rows only: seen once, a few or many times, or a class if the clone is expanded.

TRDV1,large,TRDJ1,CALGELPKYWGIIGTDKLIF
TRDV2,large,TRDJ3,CACDILGDSSWDTRQMFF
TRDV1,hyperexpanded,TRDJ1,CALGELGEELGDTDKLIF
TRDV1,large,TRDJ1,CALGFPSWVLGDPGLIF
TRDV1,-,TRDJ1,CALGELLLRGLGVKYTDKLIF
TRDV2,large,TRDJ3,CACDTFGGLSSWDTRQMFF
TRDV3,large,TRDJ1,CALIFFPLLGGNTDKLIF
TRDV2,large,TRDJ2,CACDILGDTAQLFF
TRDV2,large,TRDJ1,CACDTADTPYDKLIF
TRDV1,-,TRDJ1,CALGGAFLLKYRNWGILGTDKLIF
TRDV2,large,TRDJ3,CACDTVLGDTRRSDTRQMFF
TRDV2,large,TRDJ2,CACDTVGDMTAQLFF
TRDV1,large,TRDJ1,CALGGFLRFVLGEKYTDKLIF
TRDV2,large,TRDJ3,CACDTVFWGSSWDTRQMFF
TRDV1,few,TRDJ1,CALGRSRGMVEGILKVLPRLGYTDKLIF
TRDV1,large,TRDJ1,CALGDTTHQIPLGGYTDKLIF
TRDV1,large,TRDJ1,CALGDPPSVLGDFHGDKLIF
TRDV1,large,TRDJ1,CALGDLPGGPQYTDKLIF
TRDV2,large,TRDJ1,CACDKMGDTDKLIF
TRDV2,large,TRDJ2,CACDTWGMTAQLFF
TRDV1,large,TRDJ1,CAFNLPIYWGSDKLIF
TRDV2,large,TRDJ1,CACDRLGDTDKLIF
TRAV29/DV5,large,TRDJ1,CAATVFPPYTDKLIF
TRDV2,few,TRDJ3,CACDNTGDSWDTRQMFF
TRDV2,-,TRDJ3,CACDAGAYNTWDTRQMFF
TRDV1,large,TRDJ1,CALGESFLRPLGDPYTDKLIF
TRDV1,large,TRDJ1,CALGVLGDTEFSTDKLIF
TRDV1,-,TRDJ1,CALGEHVPGQCSPLRADTDKLIF
TRDV1,large,TRDJ2,CALGEFYPSFVPLLGGREQTAQLFF
TRDV1,-,TRDJ1,CALGELTARGGITDKLIF
TRDV2,large,TRDJ1,CACDTLLGDTDKLIF
TRDV1,medium-sized,TRDJ1,CALGEGATWGYGGTDKLIF
TRDV1,large,TRDJ2,CALGETAILGRTAQLFF
TRDV2,large,TRDJ3,CACDTWDTRQMFF
TRDV2,large,TRDJ3,CACDTLGEGRWDTRQMFF
TRDV1,large,TRDJ1,CALGSELGPWGRYTDKLIF
TRAV38-2/DV8,few,TRDJ1,CAYRGTLSGDPSYTDKLIF
TRDV2,large,TRDJ1,CACDTLTSHRRLEGGSPSLTDKLIF
TRDV2,large,TRDJ3,CACDTVLGDSSWDTRQMFF
TRDV1,medium-sized,TRDJ1,CALGHRFSVLGDTGRTDKLIF
TRDV2,large,TRDJ1,CACDTWGTDKLIF
TRDV2,large,TRDJ3,CACDTGGYGSWDTRQMFF
TRDV2,large,TRDJ2,CACDTWGTAQLFF